This TCR beta chain was profiled in a study of T cell responses to AZD1222 COVID-19 vaccine. General study findings and limits: Without day 14 samples, only post-peak T cell repertoires were studied. Vaccination with two AZD1222 doses was followed by a rise in Spike-specific TCR breadth and depth. Baseline serostatus was positive in only a handful of AZD1222 recipients.

Germline CDR1 is SGHVS and CDR2 is FQNEAQ. CDR3 length equals 14 residues. V was clipped by 1 base and J by 0 bases, with 7 bases between them. Some clones are missing from TCRdb's copy, which holds only in-frame ones; the method was immunoSEQ multiplex PCR. Among just over 150,000 clones listed, 90% were seen once. For this clone: Antigen unknown.

Sample: peripheral blood, taken on day 0 of AZD1222 vaccination. This sequence was found in an adult in good health. The chain is built from TRBV7-8 and TRBJ2-7, with unresolved D. CDR3 protein: CASSLEELSYEQYF. CDR3 bases: TGTGCCAGCAGCTTAGAGGAGCTCTCCTACGAGCAGTACTTC.